This T cell receptor (beta chain) came from a study of neurological immune-mediated disorders (dated by TCRdb to the late 2010s). With respect to the entire study: Using UMI-based sequencing, the study compared peripheral blood TCR-beta repertoires from patients with HTLV-I-associated myelopathy (HAM/TSP), patients with multiple sclerosis, and healthy controls. Longitudinal samples, technical triplicates and paired sorted CD4+ and CD8+ T-cell subsets, alongside PBMC samples, were included among the approximately 110 TCR-beta libraries. The cohort comprised roughly 69 subjects: 15 or so HAM/TSP patients, approximately 34 multiple sclerosis patients and approximately 20 healthy controls.

Healthy controls were blood bank volunteers in Maryland, USA. Libraries from unsorted PBMCs were made from 2 million PBMCs kept in RNAlater at -80 degrees C until RNA extraction. Peripheral blood was subjected to Ficoll-Hypaque density gradient centrifugation to isolate PBMCs, which were then cryopreserved in liquid nitrogen. This clonotype was detected many times. This clone's antigen is unknown. Base-call qualities are not available, and no considerably larger clone is one nucleotide away. Here V drops 3 bases and J drops 6 bases, and the junction holds 8 bases not matched to any gene. Spanning cysteine to phenylalanine, the CDR3 consists of 15 amino acids. Just the 45-base CDR3 DNA is kept, in frame starting at base 1. Broad study findings and their caveats: No identical CDR3 amino acid sequences were shared among expanded clones across subjects, suggesting private TCR-beta repertoires in all groups. The highest TCR clonal expansion was observed in HAM/TSP patients, whereas the lowest was observed in MS patients, even when compared with healthy controls.

cDNA was synthesized by template-switch 5'RACE using a primer with a 10-nucleotide random unique molecular identifier that tagged each TCR transcript. Every sequencing run yielded over 180 million TCR-beta sequences covering 15-18 subjects. The RNeasy kit was used to extract total RNA. Using the KAPA Real-time Library Amplification kit, TCR-beta VDJ regions were amplified with primers for the TCR constant region and the 5'RACE anchor. A first PCR added sample indexes and Illumina adaptors, after which a second PCR increased the library yield. After Ampure bead purification, the TCR product of roughly 650 bp was size-selected on a 2% E-gel SizeSelection system. Before pooling, library quality was assessed on a Bioanalyzer, concentration was determined with Qubit, and library quantification was performed with the Kapa Library Quantification kit. An Illumina HiSeq 2500 was used to sequence the libraries paired-end at 2 x 150 bp. To increase sequence diversity, about 23-30% phiX was spiked into each library pool. In the paper's pipeline: The quality-filtered reads were processed with the UMI-based MiGEC pipeline, whose error correction step removed more than 90% of the raw TCR sequences. IMGT germline references were used for aligning VDJ genes, and each clonotype was defined as a unique CDR3 amino acid sequence together with its V-J genes. VDJtools evaluated clonal expansion, Shannon diversity and CDR3 relatedness (CalcPairwiseDistances, ClusterSamples); CLCbio workbench built phylogenetic trees. A clone was classed as expanded if it had 8 or more unique UMIs, a cutoff based on coefficient-of-variation modelling across technical triplicates. The public reads were run again by TCRdb, first through fastp at Q25 and then through MiXCR, and only productive beta chains were kept. Each entry is one CDR3 protein sequence, shown with its most common DNA and genes. For this entry, the V and J calls and clone size follow TCRdb and not the study's own pipeline. The sample table shows around 50,000 distinct CDR3 sequences, and about 25% are seen once. Of the sample, 20% to 30% is held by the ten largest clones.

This sequence originates from a woman in her seventies in good health. The specimen was PBMCs. The V gene is TRBV12-3 or TRBV12-4 and the J gene is TRBJ1-2, with 9 bases aligning to TRBD1. The CDR3 amino acid sequence is: CASSFTGGVSNGYTF. The bases read TGTGCCAGCAGTTTCACAGGGGGCGTATCTAATGGCTACACCTTC.